The present entry profiles one T cell receptor (beta chain) with its context. The antigen it recognizes is unknown. The record has no base qualities; no much larger clone is one base away. TCR CDR3 regions were amplified from genomic DNA by multiplex PCR using the deep immunoSEQ assay. Extracted genomic DNA from each cell subset was spread evenly across all wells of several immunoSEQ 96-well plates, with each plate serving as a replicate. Each replicate PCR for sorted subsets received roughly 0.2 ug genomic DNA, equal to about 29,000 T cell genomes. Purified libraries were measured with a Qubit 3.0 fluorometer, size-checked on a Bioanalyzer 2100, and measured again with the KAPA Library Quantification kit. A separate single-read 150-cycle Illumina NextSeq 550 flow cell was used to sequence each immunoSEQ 96-well plate. Per the source publication's procedure: Because only junctional sequences without quality scores were contained in the immunoSEQ output, filtering matching that applied to full-length reads could not be performed. Sequences were annotated with PyIR, a Python wrapper for IgBLAST v1.9, using IMGT germline references to assign V/J genes and CDR3. Reads were filtered out if the reads had weak V/J assignments (E-value above 1e-6), no CDR3, stop codons, out-of-frame junctions, or ambiguous translated residues. V3J clonotypes were defined as sequences sharing an identical inferred V gene, J gene, and CDR3 amino acid sequence. To compute the percentage overlap between repertoires, the number of shared unique clonotypes was divided by the size of the smaller repertoire. Richness of each repertoire was evaluated using RTK rarefaction, the Chao1 estimator, and Recon v2.1 estimates of unobserved clonotypes. OLGA was used to compute generation probabilities for all TCRbeta clonotypes that the gDNA method yielded from a handful of donors. The immuneACCESS repertoire file appears here via TCRdb, limited to in-frame rearrangements. These files lack a portion of the clones; in checked studies, under half of the deficit traces to unresolved V genes, and the cause of the others is not known. That table supplies the V and J calls and clone size; D and trimming were determined from the DNA. The sample table shows 800,000 to 1,200,000 clones, and around 82% are seen once. Clones ranked in the top ten supply 0.52% of the sample.

The data were obtained in a study of shared clonotypes between healthy human individuals (dated by TCRdb to between 2020 and 2021). As for the study more broadly: The cohort included three men and a couple of women between 18 and 49 years of age. Each donor's leukapheresis produced roughly between roughly 0.85 and 9 billion PBMCs. The study deeply sequenced blood TCR repertoires of five healthy adults to estimate repertoire size and the extent of clonotype sharing between individuals. For each donor, CD4 naive and CD4 memory were each run on three plates, CD8 naive on two plates, and CD8 memory on one plate. To increase sequencing depth and limit assay-specific biases, different laboratories used diverse techniques to prepare libraries and sequence TCR repertoires. The study at large found these results: When four donors were compared, the shared fraction of clonotypes was around 5% for naive CD4, about 4% for naive CD8, 2.3% for memory CD4, and 0.35% to 0.5% for memory CD8. Sampling was restricted to blood, and TCR repertoires in tissue are likely to differ from TCR repertoires in blood. The genetic and exposure-history diversity represented was limited by the small number of donors. Higher generation probabilities were observed for clonotypes shared by all four sorted-subset donors than for non-shared clonotypes. Estimated clonotype richness was generally larger for naive than for memory subsets. Based on pairwise subsampling, the degree of clonotype sharing among donors was expected to be affected by sequencing depth. Rarefaction of sorted-subset datasets indicated incomplete sequencing despite the large sequencing depth.

The CDR3 starts with the cysteine, ends with the phenylalanine, and has 14 residues. The entry retains the CDR3 DNA only, 42 bases that are in frame from base 1. Reading the germline V gene gives CDR1 MDHEN and CDR2 SYDVKM. The V end loses 2 bases and the J end loses 8 bases, and a stretch of 10 bases separates them. Healthy HIV-negative adults with no recently reported acute infections or vaccinations were included as donors. Every donor was a Caucasian adult residing in Nashville, Tennessee, USA. CD4+ T cells were enriched by magnetic negative selection, after which naive cells were positively selected on CD45RA and the negative fraction was taken as the memory subset. Blood was obtained by leukapheresis, after which PBMCs were separated by Ficoll-Histopaque density gradient centrifugation and cryopreserved in liquid nitrogen vapor phase. Purity and quantity of every magnetically sorted T cell population were checked by analytical flow cytometry. Genomic DNA was isolated from every sorted fraction and measured by UV absorbance on a Nanodrop 2000c.

The chain is made from TRBV28 and TRBJ2-6; TRBD2 might be the D gene, on 5 matching bases. The TCR comes from a man aged 18-30 years in good health. Some clones in this sample may be carry-over from other donors' samples. The sequenced sample consisted of memory CD4+ T cells from PBMCs. Sample cell subset or site, as interpreted from the label and publication: CD45RA-negative fraction. The CDR3 region: CASSLRTGSNVLTF. The DNA sequence is as follows: TGTGCCAGCAGTTTAAGGACTGGATCCAACGTCCTGACTTTC.